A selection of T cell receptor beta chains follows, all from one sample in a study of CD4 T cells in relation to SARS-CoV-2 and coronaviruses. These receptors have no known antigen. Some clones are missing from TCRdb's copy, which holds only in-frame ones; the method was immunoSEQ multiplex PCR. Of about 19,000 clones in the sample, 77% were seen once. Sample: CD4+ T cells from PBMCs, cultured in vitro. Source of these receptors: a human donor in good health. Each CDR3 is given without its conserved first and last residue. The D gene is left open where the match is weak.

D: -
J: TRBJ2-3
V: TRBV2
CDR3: ASTLTSTDTQY

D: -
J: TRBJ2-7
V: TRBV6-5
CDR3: ASSRDIGPYEQY

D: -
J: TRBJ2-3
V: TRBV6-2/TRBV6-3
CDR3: ASSYLAPGPPDTQY

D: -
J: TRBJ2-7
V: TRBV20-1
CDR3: SASPGALTYEQY

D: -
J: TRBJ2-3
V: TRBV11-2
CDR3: ASSSQWGFTDTQY

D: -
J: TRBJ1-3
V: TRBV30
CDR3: AWSLVGNTIY

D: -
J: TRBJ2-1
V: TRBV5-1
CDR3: ASSLGGQSGNEQF

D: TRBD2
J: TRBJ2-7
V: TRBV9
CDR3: ASSVGLAGGPAEQY

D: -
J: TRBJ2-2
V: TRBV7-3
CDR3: ASSLDPGELF

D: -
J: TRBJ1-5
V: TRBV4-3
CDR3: ASSPRWAYSNQPQH

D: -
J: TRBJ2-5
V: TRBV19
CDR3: ASSPMASRETQY

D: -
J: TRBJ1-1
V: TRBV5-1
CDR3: ASSPRTANTEAF

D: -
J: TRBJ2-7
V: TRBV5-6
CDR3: ASSLEGRTYEQY

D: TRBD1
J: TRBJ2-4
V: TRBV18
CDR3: ASSPTGAKNIQY